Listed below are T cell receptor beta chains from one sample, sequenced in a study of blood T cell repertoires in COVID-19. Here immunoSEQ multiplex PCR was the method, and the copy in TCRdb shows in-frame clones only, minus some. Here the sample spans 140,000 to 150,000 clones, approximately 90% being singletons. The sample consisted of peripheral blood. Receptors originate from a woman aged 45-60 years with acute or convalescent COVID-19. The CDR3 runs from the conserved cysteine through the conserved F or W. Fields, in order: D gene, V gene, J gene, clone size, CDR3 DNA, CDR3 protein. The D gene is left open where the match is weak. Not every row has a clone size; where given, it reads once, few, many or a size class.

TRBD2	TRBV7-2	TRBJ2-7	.	TGTGCCAGCAGCATTAGCGGGGGACCTACCTACGAGCAGTACTTC	CASSISGGPTYEQYF
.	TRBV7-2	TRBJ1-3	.	TGTGCCAGCAGCCCCCTTTCCGGAAACACCATATATTTT	CASSPLSGNTIYF
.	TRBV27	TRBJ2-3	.	TGTGCCAGCAGTTTGTCCGGGACAAGTGGCACAGATACGCAGTATTTT	CASSLSGTSGTDTQYF
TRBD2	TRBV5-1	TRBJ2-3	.	TGCGCCAGCAGCGCGGAGGGGCGGGAGGGCACAGATACGCAGTATTTT	CASSAEGREGTDTQYF
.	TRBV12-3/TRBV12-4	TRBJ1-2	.	TGTGCCAGCAGTTTCGACAGGCTCGGTGGCTACACCTTC	CASSFDRLGGYTF
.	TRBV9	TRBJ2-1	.	TGTGCCAGCAGCGCCCCCTCCAACGGCGGTGAGGGCAATGAGCAGTTCTTC	CASSAPSNGGEGNEQFF
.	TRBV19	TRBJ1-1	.	TGTGCCAGTAGTCCCGGAGCTATGAACACTGAAGCTTTCTTT	CASSPGAMNTEAFF
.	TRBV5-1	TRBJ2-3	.	TGCGCCAGCAGCTTGGAATGGGCCACTAGCACAGATACGCAGTATTTT	CASSLEWATSTDTQYF
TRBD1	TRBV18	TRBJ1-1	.	TGTGCCAGCTCATACGGACAGGTGAACACTGAAGCTTTCTTT	CASSYGQVNTEAFF
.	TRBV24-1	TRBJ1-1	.	TGTGCCACCAGTAGGGGCGAGACTGAAGCTTTCTTT	CATSRGETEAFF
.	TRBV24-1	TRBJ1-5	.	TGTGCCACCAGTGATATCCGGGACAACAATCAGCTCCAGCATTTT	CATSDIRDNNQLQHF
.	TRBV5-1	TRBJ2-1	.	TGCGCCAGCAGCTTGGAACAGGCCTCCTACAATGAGCAGTTCTTC	CASSLEQASYNEQFF
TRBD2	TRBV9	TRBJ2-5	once	TGTGCCAGCAGCGGGGGACTAGCGGAGACCCAGTACTTC	CASSGGLAETQYF
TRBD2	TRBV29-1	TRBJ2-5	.	TGCAGCGCGGAGCGGCTAGCGGAGGGAAGATACCAAGAGACCCAGTACTTC	CSAERLAEGRYQETQYF
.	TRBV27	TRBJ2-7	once	TGTGCCAGCAGTTTATTGGCGGGAAGCTCCTACGAGCAGTACTTC	CASSLLAGSSYEQYF
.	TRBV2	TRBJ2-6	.	TGTGCCAGCTTTATCCCTCGTGGGGCCAACGTCCTGACTTTC	CASFIPRGANVLTF
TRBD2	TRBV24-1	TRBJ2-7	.	TGTGCCACCAGTGACGCGACTAGCGGGACTGACGAGCAGTACTTC	CATSDATSGTDEQYF
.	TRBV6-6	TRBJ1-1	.	TGTGCCAGCATGATAGACAGGTGGAACACTGAAGCTTTCTTT	CASMIDRWNTEAFF
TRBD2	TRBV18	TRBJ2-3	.	TGTGCCAGCTCACCTCGAGGAGGACTAGCGGGATTTAAGTACACAGATACGCAGTATTTT	CASSPRGGLAGFKYTDTQYF
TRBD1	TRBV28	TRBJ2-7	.	TGTGCCAGCAGCGCGACAGGGGTGTTCTACGAGCAGTACTTC	CASSATGVFYEQYF
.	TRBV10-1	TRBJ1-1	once	TGCGCCAGCAGTGAGTCACTCGGGAACACTGAAGCTTTCTTT	CASSESLGNTEAFF
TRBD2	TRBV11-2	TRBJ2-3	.	TGTGCCAGCAGCTTAAGGCTAGCGGGGGGGCCAGGGCCAGATACGCAGTATTTT	CASSLRLAGGPGPDTQYF
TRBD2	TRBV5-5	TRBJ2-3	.	TGTGCCAGCAGCTCCCGGACTAGCGGGGTGGCTACAGATACGCAGTATTTT	CASSSRTSGVATDTQYF
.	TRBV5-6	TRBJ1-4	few	TGTGCCAGCAGCTGGAGGGCTAATGAAAAACTGTTTTTT	CASSWRANEKLFF
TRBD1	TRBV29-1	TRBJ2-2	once	TGCAGCCATACCGGGACAGTGAACACCGGGGAGCTGTTTTTT	CSHTGTVNTGELFF
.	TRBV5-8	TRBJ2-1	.	TGTGCCAGCAGCTTGGAAGGGGGATGGAATGAGCAGTTCTTC	CASSLEGGWNEQFF
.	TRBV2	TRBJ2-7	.	TGTGCCAGCAGTGACGTCAGGGGGGAGACCGAGCAGTACTTC	CASSDVRGETEQYF
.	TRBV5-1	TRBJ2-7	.	TGCGCCAGCAGCCTACAGGGATCTCCCTACGAGCAGTACTTC	CASSLQGSPYEQYF
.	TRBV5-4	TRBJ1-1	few	TGTGCCAGCAGCTATGAGGGGGTTACTGAAGCTTTCTTT	CASSYEGVTEAFF
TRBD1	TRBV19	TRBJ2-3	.	TGTGCCAGTAGTATGGACAGGGGGCGCGGCACAGATACGCAGTATTTT	CASSMDRGRGTDTQYF
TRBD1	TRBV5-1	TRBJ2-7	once	TGCGCCAGCCAACCCGGGACAGGGTTCATCGAGCAGTACTTC	CASQPGTGFIEQYF
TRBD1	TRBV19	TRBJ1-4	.	TGTGCCAGTAGATCGACAGGGGATGCGGAAAAACTGTTTTTT	CASRSTGDAEKLFF
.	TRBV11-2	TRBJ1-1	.	TGTGCCAGCAGCTTTCCAGACAGGGAAGCTTTCTTT	CASSFPDREAFF
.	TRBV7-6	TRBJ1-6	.	TGTGCCAGCAGCTTAGCCAGGGGCTCCTTGTATAATTCACCCCTCCACTTT	CASSLARGSLYNSPLHF
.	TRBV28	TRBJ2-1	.	TGTGCCAGCAGCTCTCGTGGAGTTGATCCTTACAATGAGCAGTTCTTC	CASSSRGVDPYNEQFF
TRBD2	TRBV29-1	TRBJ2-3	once	TGCAGCGTGGGGAGGGCGGGAGAGGTATTCTACACAGATACGCAGTATTTT	CSVGRAGEVFYTDTQYF
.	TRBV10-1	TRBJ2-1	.	TGCGCCAGCAGTGGTCGGGGAGTATTGGGCAATGAGCAGTTCTTC	CASSGRGVLGNEQFF
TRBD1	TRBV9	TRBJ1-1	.	TGTGCCAGCAGCGTCGACAGGGTCACTGAAGCTTTCTTT	CASSVDRVTEAFF
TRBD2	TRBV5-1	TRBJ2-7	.	TGCGCCAGCAGCTTTACTAGCGGGAGGATCTCCTACGAGCAGTACTTC	CASSFTSGRISYEQYF
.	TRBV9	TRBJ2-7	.	TGTGCCAGCAGCGTAGGAATAGGGAGAGTCTACGAGCAGTACTTC	CASSVGIGRVYEQYF
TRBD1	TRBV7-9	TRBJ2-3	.	TGTGCCAGCAGGCAAGCCGGGACAGGGGGAACAGATACGCAGTATTTT	CASRQAGTGGTDTQYF
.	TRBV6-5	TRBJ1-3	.	TGTGCCAGCAGTAACGACAGGTCCTCTGGAAACACCATATATTTT	CASSNDRSSGNTIYF
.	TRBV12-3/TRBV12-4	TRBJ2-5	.	TGTGCCAGCAGTTTGCGAGAGACCCAGTACTTC	CASSLRETQYF
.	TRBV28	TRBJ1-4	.	TGTGCCAGCAGGTCGGGAGAAAAACTGTTTTTT	CASRSGEKLFF
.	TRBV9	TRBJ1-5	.	TGTGCCAGCAGCGTAGGTCTAACAGATCAGCCCCAGCATTTT	CASSVGLTDQPQHF
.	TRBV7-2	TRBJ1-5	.	TGTGCCAGCAGTTTCGGTGAAGGGGGTGCAAGCAATCAGCCCCAGCATTTT	CASSFGEGGASNQPQHF
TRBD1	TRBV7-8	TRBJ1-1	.	TGTGCCAGCAGCTCCCTGGGGGGGACAGGAACCTTAGCCCATGAAGCTTTCTTT	CASSSLGGTGTLAHEAFF
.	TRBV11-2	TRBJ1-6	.	TGTGCCAGCAGCTCGGACATCTCGCTCTCGGCTCCCATAATCCACTTT	CASSSDISLSAPIIHF
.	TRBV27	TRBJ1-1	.	TGTGCCAGCAGTTTAGGGCACCACACTGAAGCTTTCTTT	CASSLGHHTEAFF
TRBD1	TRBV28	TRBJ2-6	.	TGTGCCAGCAGTCCTACAGGGGGCGCTGGGGCCAACGTCCTGACTTTC	CASSPTGGAGANVLTF